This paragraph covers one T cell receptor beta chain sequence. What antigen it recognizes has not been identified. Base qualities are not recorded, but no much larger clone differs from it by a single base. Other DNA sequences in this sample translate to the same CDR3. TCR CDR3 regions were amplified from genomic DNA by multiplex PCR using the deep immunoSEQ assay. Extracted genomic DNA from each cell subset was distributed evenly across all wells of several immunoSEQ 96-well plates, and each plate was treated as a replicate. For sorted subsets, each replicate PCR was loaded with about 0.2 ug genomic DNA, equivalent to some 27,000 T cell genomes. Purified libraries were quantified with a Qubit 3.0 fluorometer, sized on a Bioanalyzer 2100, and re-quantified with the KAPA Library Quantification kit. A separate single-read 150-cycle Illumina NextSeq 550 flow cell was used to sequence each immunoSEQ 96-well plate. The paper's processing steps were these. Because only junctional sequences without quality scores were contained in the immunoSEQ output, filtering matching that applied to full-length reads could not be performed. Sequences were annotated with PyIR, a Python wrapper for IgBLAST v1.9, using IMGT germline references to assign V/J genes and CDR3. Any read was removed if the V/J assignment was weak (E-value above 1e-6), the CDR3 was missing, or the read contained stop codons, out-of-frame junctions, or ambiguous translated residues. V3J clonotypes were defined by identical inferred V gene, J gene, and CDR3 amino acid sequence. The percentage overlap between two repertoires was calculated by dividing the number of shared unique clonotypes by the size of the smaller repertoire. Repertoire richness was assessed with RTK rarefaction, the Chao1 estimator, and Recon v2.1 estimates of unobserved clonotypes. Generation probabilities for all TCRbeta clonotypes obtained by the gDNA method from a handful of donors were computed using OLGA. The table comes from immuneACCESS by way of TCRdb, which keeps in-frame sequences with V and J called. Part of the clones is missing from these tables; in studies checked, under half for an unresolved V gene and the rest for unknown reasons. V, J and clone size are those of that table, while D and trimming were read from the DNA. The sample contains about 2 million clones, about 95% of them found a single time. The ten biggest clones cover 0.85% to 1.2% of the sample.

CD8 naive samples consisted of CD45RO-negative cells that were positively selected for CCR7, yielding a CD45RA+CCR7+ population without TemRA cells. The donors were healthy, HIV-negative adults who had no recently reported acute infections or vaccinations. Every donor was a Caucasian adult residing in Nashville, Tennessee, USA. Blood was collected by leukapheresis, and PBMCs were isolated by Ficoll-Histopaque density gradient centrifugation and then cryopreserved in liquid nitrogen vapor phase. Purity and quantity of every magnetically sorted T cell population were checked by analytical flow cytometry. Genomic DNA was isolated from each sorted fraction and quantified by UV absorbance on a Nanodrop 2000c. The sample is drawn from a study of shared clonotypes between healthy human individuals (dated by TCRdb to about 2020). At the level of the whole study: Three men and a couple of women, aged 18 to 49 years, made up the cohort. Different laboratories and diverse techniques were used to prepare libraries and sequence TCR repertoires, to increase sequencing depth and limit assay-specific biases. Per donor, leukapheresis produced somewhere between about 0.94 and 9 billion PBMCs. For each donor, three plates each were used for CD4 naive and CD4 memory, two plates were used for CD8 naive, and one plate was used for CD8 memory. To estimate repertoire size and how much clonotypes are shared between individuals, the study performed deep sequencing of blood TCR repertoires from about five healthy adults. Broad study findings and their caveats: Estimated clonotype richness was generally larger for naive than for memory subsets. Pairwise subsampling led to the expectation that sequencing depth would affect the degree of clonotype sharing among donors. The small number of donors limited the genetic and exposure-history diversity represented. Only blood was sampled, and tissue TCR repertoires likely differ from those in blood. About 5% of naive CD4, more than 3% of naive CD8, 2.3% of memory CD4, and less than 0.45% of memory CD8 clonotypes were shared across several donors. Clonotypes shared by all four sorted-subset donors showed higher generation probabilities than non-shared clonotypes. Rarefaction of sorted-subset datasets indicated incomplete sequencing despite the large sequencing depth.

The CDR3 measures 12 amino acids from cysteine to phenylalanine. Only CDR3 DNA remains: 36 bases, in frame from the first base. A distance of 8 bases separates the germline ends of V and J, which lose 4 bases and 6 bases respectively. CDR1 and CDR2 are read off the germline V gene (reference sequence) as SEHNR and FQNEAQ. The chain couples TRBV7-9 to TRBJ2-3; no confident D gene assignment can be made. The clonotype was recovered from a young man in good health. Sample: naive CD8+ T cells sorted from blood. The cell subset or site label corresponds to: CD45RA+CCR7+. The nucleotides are TGTGCCAGCAGCTGGGATGGGGATACGCAGTATTTT. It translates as CASSWDGDTQYF.